This TCR beta chain was sequenced during a study of identical twins. The CDR3 covers 18 residues. CDR1 and CDR2 (germline): SGHAT, FQNNGV. Unmatched junction bases numbered 11, after V lost 0 bases and J lost 5 bases. TCRdb re-derived calls from the 5' RACE reads in MiXCR, one entry per CDR3 protein. The sample has 420,000 or so distinct CDR3 sequences; about a fifth are singletons. The receptor was isolated from a man aged 50 to 59 in good health. Sequenced: naive T cells sorted from blood. The gene calls are TRBV11-2 and TRBJ2-3; TRBD2 matches 10 bases. CDR3 sequence: CASSLEMTVAGGLDTQYF. In DNA form, the CDR3 reads TGTGCCAGCAGCTTAGAGATGACGGTAGCGGGGGGCCTAGATACGCAGTATTTT.